This T cell receptor (beta chain) derives from a study of radiotherapy plus CTLA-4 blockade in lung cancer. At the level of the study: Disease control was achieved by around 33% of patients, and objective responses by about 17%.

Method: immunoSEQ multiplex PCR; TCRdb's copy keeps in-frame clones and lacks some. This table holds roughly 120,000 clones, roughly 77% found once. For this clone: The antigen is undetermined.

Those with chemo-refractory metastatic non-small-cell lung cancer were treated with focal radiation combined with CTLA-4 blockade using ipilimumab. The study, taken as a whole, reports: Increased serum interferon-beta after radiation also reportedly predicted response strongly. Radiotherapy with ipilimumab was followed by blood expansion of tumor-derived clones.

The sequence was collected from a human donor with non-small cell lung cancer that progressed on radiotherapy plus ipilimumab. Some clones in this sample may be carry-over from other donors' samples. The sample in question was peripheral blood, obtained from a patient treated with radiotherapy plus ipilimumab.

The CDR3 DNA reads TGTGCCAGCAGCACGCCTCCTAGCGGGGGCGAAACCGGGGAGCTGTTTTTT. Amino acid sequence: CASSTPPSGGETGELFF. The gene calls are TRBV5-4 and TRBJ2-2; 10 bases are shared with TRBD2. CDR1 and CDR2 from the germline V gene are SGHNT and YYREEE (reference sequence). The CDR3 covers 17 residues. V shed 4 bases and J 5 bases; nucleotides not matched to a gene: 11.